The present T cell receptor beta chain was sequenced within a study of cytomegalovirus exposure and HLA in healthy donors. The study, taken as a whole, reports: The sole available immune exposure information was CMV serostatus. In a later analysis, TCR association rates varied by HLA locus: DRB1 most, HLA-C fewest. The likely origin of a cluster of highly shared sequence variants was a sequencing artifact. Earlier analysis found most TCR beta V segments productive about 87% or about 30% of the time.

PCR amplification relied on 60 Vbeta primers (plus 13 Jbeta primers). The repertoire was sequenced with immunoSEQ multiplex PCR; TCRdb's copy has only in-frame clones and lacks some. The sample holds around 260,000 clones, 80% seen once. The CDR3 extends over 16 amino acids. Trimming stripped 6 bases from V and 4 bases from J, with 19 bases between. The germline CDR1 and CDR2 sequences are MDHEN and SYDVKM. To note about this clone: Its antigen is still unknown.

The TCR sequence derives from a girl aged 2-15 years in good health and CMV-seronegative. The chain employs TRBV28 and TRBJ1-5; D might be TRBD1 (5 bases). Sequenced sample: PBMCs. This CDR3 is CASRPLGGLVNQPQHF. DNA for the CDR3: TGTGCCAGCAGACCACTCGGGGGGTTGGTGAATCAGCCCCAGCATTTT.